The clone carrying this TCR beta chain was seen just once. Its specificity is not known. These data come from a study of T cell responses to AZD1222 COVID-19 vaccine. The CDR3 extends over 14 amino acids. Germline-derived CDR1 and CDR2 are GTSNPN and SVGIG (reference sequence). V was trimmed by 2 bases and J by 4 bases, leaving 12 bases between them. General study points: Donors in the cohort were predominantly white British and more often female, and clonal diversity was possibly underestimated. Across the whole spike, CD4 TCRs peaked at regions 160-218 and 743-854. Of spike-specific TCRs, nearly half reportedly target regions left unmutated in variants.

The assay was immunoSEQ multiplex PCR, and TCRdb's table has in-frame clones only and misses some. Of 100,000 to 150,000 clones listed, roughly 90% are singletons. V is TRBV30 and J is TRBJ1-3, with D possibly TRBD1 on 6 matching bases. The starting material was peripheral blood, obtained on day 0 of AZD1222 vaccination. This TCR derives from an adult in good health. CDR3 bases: TGTGCCTGGAGTCTGGCAGGGGCAGGAAACACCATATATTTT. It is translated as CAWSLAGAGNTIYF.